A single TCR beta chain is shown here with its context. Its antigen remains unidentified. The data originate from a study of cytomegalovirus exposure and HLA in healthy donors. Findings and caveats of the study: Most TCRs appeared rarely, but some public TCRs recurred in many donors. The study recorded fewer than 200 TCR beta chains that were cytomegalovirus-associated.

Per germline, CDR1 MNHNS and CDR2 SASEGT. This CDR3 contains 11 residues. The ends were cut back, 9 bases at V and 12 bases at J, with 15 bases in the middle. The PCR ran on 60 Vbeta and 13 Jbeta primers. Repertoires were generated with immunoSEQ multiplex PCR, while TCRdb's copy carries only in-frame clones and drops some. Among fewer than 120,000 clones, 80% were seen once, and the ten largest hold 2.5% to 3%. Sequenced input: PBMCs. V and J are TRBV6-1 and TRBJ2-1, with D unresolved. The receptor was derived from a woman aged 55-69 years in good health and CMV-seropositive. The CDR3 DNA is TGTGCCAGTCGACTTGAAATGACGCAGTTCTTC. Amino acid sequence: CASRLEMTQFF.